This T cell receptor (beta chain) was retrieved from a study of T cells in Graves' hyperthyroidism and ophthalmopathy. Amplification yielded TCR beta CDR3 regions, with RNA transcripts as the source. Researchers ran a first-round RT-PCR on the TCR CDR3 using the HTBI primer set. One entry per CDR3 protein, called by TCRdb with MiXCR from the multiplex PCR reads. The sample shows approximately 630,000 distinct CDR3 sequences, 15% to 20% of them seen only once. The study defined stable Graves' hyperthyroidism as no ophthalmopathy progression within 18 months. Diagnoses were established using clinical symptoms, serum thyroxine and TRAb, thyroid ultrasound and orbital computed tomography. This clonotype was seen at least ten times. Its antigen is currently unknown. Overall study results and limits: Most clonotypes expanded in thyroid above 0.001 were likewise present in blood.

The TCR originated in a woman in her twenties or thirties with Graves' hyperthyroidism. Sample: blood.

CDR3 bases: TGCGCCAGCAGCTTGGGGGGAGTGGAAGATACGCAGTATTTT. Amino acids: CASSLGGVEDTQYF. The V call is TRBV5-1, the J call TRBJ2-3, with D perhaps TRBD2 (5 bases). Germline CDR1 reads SGHRS; CDR2 reads YFSETQ. The CDR3 runs 14 residues. V gave up 0 bases and J gave up 5 bases, with 10 bases separating them.